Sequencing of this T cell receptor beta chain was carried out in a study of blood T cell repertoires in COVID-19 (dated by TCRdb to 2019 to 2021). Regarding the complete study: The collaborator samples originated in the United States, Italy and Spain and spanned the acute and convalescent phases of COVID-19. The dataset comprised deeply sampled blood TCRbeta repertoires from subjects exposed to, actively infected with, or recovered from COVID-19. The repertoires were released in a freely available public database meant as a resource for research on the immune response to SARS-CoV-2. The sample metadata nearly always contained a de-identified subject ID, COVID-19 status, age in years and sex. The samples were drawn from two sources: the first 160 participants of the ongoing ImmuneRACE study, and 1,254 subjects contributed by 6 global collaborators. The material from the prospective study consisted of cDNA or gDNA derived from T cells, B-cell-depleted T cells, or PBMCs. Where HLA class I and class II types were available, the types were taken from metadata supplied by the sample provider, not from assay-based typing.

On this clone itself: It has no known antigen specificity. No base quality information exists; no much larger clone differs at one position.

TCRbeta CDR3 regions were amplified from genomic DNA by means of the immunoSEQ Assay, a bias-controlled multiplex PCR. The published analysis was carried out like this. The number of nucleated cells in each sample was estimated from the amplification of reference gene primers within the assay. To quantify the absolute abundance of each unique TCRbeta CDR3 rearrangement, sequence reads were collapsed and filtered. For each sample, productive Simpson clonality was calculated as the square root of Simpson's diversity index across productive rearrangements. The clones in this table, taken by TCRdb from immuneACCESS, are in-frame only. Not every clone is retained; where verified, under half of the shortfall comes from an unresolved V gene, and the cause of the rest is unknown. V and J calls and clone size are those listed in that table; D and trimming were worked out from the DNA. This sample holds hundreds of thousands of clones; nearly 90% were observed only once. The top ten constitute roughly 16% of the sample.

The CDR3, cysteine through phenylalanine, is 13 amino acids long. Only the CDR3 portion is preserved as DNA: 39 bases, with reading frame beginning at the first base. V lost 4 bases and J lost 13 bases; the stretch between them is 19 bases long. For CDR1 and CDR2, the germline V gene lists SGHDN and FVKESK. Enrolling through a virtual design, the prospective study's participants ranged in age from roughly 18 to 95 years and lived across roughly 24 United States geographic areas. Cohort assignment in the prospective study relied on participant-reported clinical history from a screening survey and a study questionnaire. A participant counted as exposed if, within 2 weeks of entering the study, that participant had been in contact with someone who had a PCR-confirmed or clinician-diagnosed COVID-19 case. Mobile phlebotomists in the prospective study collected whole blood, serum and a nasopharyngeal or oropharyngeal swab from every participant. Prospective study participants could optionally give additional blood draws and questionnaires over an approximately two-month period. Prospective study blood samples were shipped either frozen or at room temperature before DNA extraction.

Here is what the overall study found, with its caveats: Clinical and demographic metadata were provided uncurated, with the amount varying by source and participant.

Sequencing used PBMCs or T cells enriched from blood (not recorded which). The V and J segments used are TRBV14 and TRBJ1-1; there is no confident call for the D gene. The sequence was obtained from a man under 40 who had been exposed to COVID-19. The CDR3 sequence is CASSPLQPTIGFF. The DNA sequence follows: TGTGCCAGCAGCCCATTACAGCCTACCATCGGTTTCTTT.